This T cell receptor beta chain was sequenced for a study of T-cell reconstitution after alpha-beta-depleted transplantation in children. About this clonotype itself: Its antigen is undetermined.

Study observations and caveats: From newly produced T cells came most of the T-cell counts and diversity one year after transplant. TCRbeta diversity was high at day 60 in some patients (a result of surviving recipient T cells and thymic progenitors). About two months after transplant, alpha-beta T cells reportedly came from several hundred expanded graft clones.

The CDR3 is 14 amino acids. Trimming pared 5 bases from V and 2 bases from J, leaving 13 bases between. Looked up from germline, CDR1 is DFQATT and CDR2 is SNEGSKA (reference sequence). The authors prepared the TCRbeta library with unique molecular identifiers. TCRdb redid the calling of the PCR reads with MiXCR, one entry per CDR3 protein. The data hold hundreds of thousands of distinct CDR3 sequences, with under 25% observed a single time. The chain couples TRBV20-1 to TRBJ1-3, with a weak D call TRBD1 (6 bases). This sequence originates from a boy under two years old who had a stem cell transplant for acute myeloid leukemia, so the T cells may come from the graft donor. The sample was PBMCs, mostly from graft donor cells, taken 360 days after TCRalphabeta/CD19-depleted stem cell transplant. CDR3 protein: CSAQDRSAGNTIYF. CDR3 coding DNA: TGCAGTGCTCAAGACAGGAGTGCTGGAAACACCATATATTTT.